One sample yielded the 26 T cell receptor beta chains listed below, sequenced in a study of T cell clonality in common variable immunodeficiency. TCRdb keeps only in-frame clones here, not all; method: immunoSEQ multiplex PCR. This repertoire holds roughly 14,000 clones, and none appear only once. Study findings and constraints: In common variable immunodeficiency, TCR beta chains reportedly carried fewer deletions and N-nucleotide insertions.

The antigens of these receptors remain unknown. The source material was peripheral blood mononuclear cells. These receptors were obtained from a human donor with common variable immunodeficiency.

As regards this clone: The CDR3 extends 3 residues past the end of the read, so its final part is completed from the germline J gene. The J gene is TRBJ1-5, the V gene TRBV20-1; maybe TRBD1 (6 bases). Trimming stripped 7 bases from V and 6 bases from J, with 16 bases between. Germline CDR1 reads DFQATT; CDR2 reads SNEGSKA (reference sequence). This CDR3 spans 13 amino acids. CDR3 sequence: CSGVGGAAQPQHF. CDR3 bases read: TGCAGTGGGGTGGGGGGGGCGGCTCAGCCC.

This clone came up a few times. The read gets to within 3 residues of the CDR3 end, and the germline J gene fills in the rest. The chain recombines TRBV19 with TRBJ1-2; weak D call: TRBD1 (5 bases). Trimming removed 10 bases from V and 7 bases from J, with 19 bases in between. Germline CDR1 LNHDA, CDR2 SQIVND (reference sequence). CDR3 size: 13 residues. The covered CDR3 bases are TGTGCCACCTCGACGGGCAGGGAGTTTGGC. Its protein is CATSTGREFG. The entire CDR3 sequence reads CATSTGREFGYTF.

With respect to this clone: Read coverage stops 3 residues before the CDR3 terminus; the germline J gene supplies the remainder. The V and J genes are TRBV11-2 and TRBJ2-7; the match to TRBD2 covers 7 bases. V trimming: 2 bases; J trimming: 6 bases; junction bases outside the gene matches: 4. The CDR3 has 13 amino acids. The germline V gene has CDR1 SGHAT and CDR2 FQNNGV. CDR3 bases read: TGTGCCAGCAGCTTAAGACTAGCTGGCGAG. It is translated as CASSLRLAGE. The whole CDR3 is CASSLRLAGEQYF.

This clone was recorded a few times. The missing CDR3 end, 3 residues past where the read stops, is filled in from the germline J gene. This sequence joins TRBV18 and TRBJ2-2; the match to TRBD2 covers 9 bases. The ends lost 6 bases at V and 6 bases at J; junction bases unmatched: 8. The CDR3 has 15 residues. Germline CDR1 is KGHSH and CDR2 is LQKENI. CDR3 residues: CASSPMLAGSGELFF. The sequenced CDR3 bases are TGTGCCAGCTCCCCGATGCTAGCGGGATCCGGGGAG.

In its sample, this clone was seen many times. With the read ending 3 residues before the CDR3 end, the germline J gene is used to fill in that end. The chain combines TRBV7-3 with TRBJ2-3, with a possible D match to TRBD2 (5 bases). This CDR3 contains 14 residues. Looked up from germline, CDR1 is SGHTA and CDR2 is FQGTGA. V gave up 2 bases and J gave up 6 bases, with 12 bases separating them. This CDR3 reads CASSLLVGGDTQYF. CDR3 DNA, as far as it was read: TGTGCCAGCAGCTTACTTGTGGGCGGGGATACG. Drawing the rest from reference TRBV7-3 and TRBJ2-3, the complete variable domain is GAGVSQTPSNKVTEKGKYVELRCDPISGHTALYWYRQSLGQGPEFLIYFQGTGAADDSGLPNDRFFAVRPEGSVSTLKIQRTERGDSAVYLCASSLLVGGDTQYFGPGTRLTVL.

This clone was picked up a small number of times. The CDR3 extends 3 residues past the end of the read, so its final part is completed from the germline J gene. The V and J genes are TRBV5-1 and TRBJ1-1, with 7 bases aligning to TRBD1. V shed 4 bases and J 1 base; nucleotides not matched to a gene: 7. The germline V gene encodes CDR1 SGHRS and CDR2 YFSETQ. The CDR3 covers 15 residues. CDR3 region: CASSPFGQANTEAFF. The CDR3 DNA, read in part, is TGCGCCAGCAGCCCCTTCGGACAGGCGAACACTGAA.

This clone was seen many times. The read ends 3 residues shy of where the CDR3 ends; the end is completed using the germline J gene. The chain carries TRBV7-2 and TRBJ2-1, with D unclear. Germline-derived CDR1 and CDR2 are SGHTA and FQGNSA. Deletions cut 5 bases from V and 8 bases from J, with 10 bases between. This CDR3 comprises 12 residues. The CDR3 here is CASSGVAYEQFF. CDR3 bases read: TGTGCCAGCAGCGGAGTAGCCTATGAG.

This clone has only a few counts. Sequencing ends 3 residues short of the CDR3 end; the germline J gene provides the rest. The chain has TRBV7-9 and TRBJ2-7; D may match TRBD1 or TRBD2 (5 bases each). The CDR3 runs to 11 residues. Trimming removed 5 bases from V and 5 bases from J, with 7 bases in between. The V gene's germline CDR1 is SEHNR and CDR2 FQNEAQ (reference sequence). CDR3 loop: CASSRGDEQYF. The CDR3 DNA, read in part, is TGTGCCAGCAGCAGAGGGGACGAG. Supplemented by reference TRBV7-9 and TRBJ2-7, the full variable domain reads DTGVSQNPRHKITKRGQNVTFRCDPISEHNRLYWYRQTLGQGPEFLTYFQNEAQLEKSRLLSDRFSAERPKGSFSTLEIQRTEQGDSAMYLCASSRGDEQYFGPGTRLTVT.

About this clone: With the read ending 3 residues before the CDR3 end, the germline J gene is used to fill in that end. The gene calls are TRBV7-9 and TRBJ2-7, with 7 bases fitting TRBD2. Looked up from germline, CDR1 is SEHNR and CDR2 is FQNEAQ (reference sequence). V lost 5 bases and J lost 0; bases outside the gene matches: 1. The length of the CDR3 is 13 residues. The DNA read from the CDR3 is TGTGCCAGCAGCCCGGGGGGCTCCTACGAG. Its translation: CASSPGGSYE. The full CDR3 protein reads CASSPGGSYEQYF.

This clone appeared a few times. The read ends 3 residues shy of where the CDR3 ends; the end is completed using the germline J gene. This rearrangement joins TRBV5-1 to TRBJ2-7; a weak D match, TRBD1 (5 bases). The CDR3 runs to 15 residues. The V and J ends lost 0 bases and 2 bases respectively, with 12 bases between them. The germline V gene has CDR1 SGHRS and CDR2 YFSETQ. CDR3 DNA, as far as it was read: TGCGCCAGCAGCTTGGCCGGACACCTAACCTACGAG. Protein sequence: CASSLAGHLTYE. The complete CDR3 protein is CASSLAGHLTYEQYF.

Worth noting for this clone: The CDR3 end is not reached by the read, which stops 3 residues before it; the germline J gene fills it in. This sequence joins TRBV7-9 and TRBJ2-7; 8 bases fit TRBD2. The ends lost 5 bases at V and 2 bases at J; junction bases unmatched: 5. CDR1 is SEHNR and CDR2 is FQNEAQ in the germline V gene (reference sequence). The CDR3 spans 14 residues. The CDR3 is CASSPGLVPYEQYF. Partial CDR3 DNA: TGTGCCAGCAGCCCGGGACTAGTCCCCTACGAG. Based on the CDR3 plus reference TRBV7-9 and TRBJ2-7, the full variable domain is DTGVSQNPRHKITKRGQNVTFRCDPISEHNRLYWYRQTLGQGPEFLTYFQNEAQLEKSRLLSDRFSAERPKGSFSTLEIQRTEQGDSAMYLCASSPGLVPYEQYFGPGTRLTVT.

Notes on this clone: The observed sequence ends 3 residues before the CDR3 terminus, with the missing tail filled in from the germline J gene. The chain carries TRBV7-9 and TRBJ2-7, with TRBD1 matching over 7 bases. The J segment lost 4 bases and the V segment lost 7 bases, leaving 10 bases of the junction unmatched. Germline assignment: CDR1 SEHNR and CDR2 FQNEAQ (reference sequence). The CDR3 spans 14 residues. The CDR3 bases that were read are TGTGCCAGCACCAAGGGGGCGAGCGGATACGAG. This codes for CASTKGASGYE. The complete CDR3 reads CASTKGASGYEQYF.

As for this clone: The CDR3 end is not reached by the read, which stops 3 residues before it; the germline J gene fills it in. The rearrangement uses TRBV18 and TRBJ1-1; 9 bases are shared with TRBD1. This CDR3 comprises 16 residues. Trimming cost V 4 bases and J 5 bases; bases outside gene matches: 11. Per germline, CDR1 KGHSH and CDR2 LQKENI. The CDR3 loop is CASSLQAGTGRTEAFF. The sequenced CDR3 bases are TGTGCCAGCTCACTTCAAGCCGGGACAGGGAGAACTGAA.

This clone is medium-sized in the sample. The read stops 3 residues short of the end of the CDR3; the missing end is completed from the germline J gene. This sequence joins TRBV7-9 and TRBJ1-2, with D maybe TRBD1 (6 bases). This CDR3 region has 14 residues. Trimming cost V 5 bases and J 1 base, with 11 bases left between them. CDR1 is SEHNR, CDR2 FQNEAQ, per germline (reference sequence). The CDR3 bases that were read are TGTGCCAGCAGCCTACAGGGAATTAACTATGGC. Its protein product is CASSLQGINYG. The whole CDR3 is CASSLQGINYGYTF.

This clone was observed a few times. The read falls 3 residues short of the CDR3 end, and the missing part is taken from the germline J gene. V gene TRBV19 combines with J gene TRBJ2-2; 12 positions match TRBD2. The CDR3 has 17 residues. In germline, CDR1 is LNHDA, CDR2 SQIVND (reference sequence). J was trimmed by 7 bases and V by 3 bases; bases with no gene match: 9. The part of the CDR3 DNA that was read is TGTGCCAGTAGTATTCTAGCGGGAGGGCAATATATCGGGGAG. This sequence encodes CASSILAGGQYIGE. The whole CDR3 region reads CASSILAGGQYIGELFF. The variable domain in full, completed from reference TRBV19 and TRBJ2-2, reads DGGITQSPKYLFRKEGQNVTLSCEQNLNHDAMYWYRQDPGQGLRLIYYSQIVNDFQKGDIAEGYSVSREKKESFPLTVTSAQKNPTAFYLCASSILAGGQYIGELFFGEGSRLTVL.

This clone was seen a few times. The read finishes 3 residues shy of the CDR3 end, and the germline J gene is used to complete it. The chain has TRBV5-1 and TRBJ2-7, with 9 bases identical to TRBD1. Germline V CDR1 and CDR2: SGHRS, YFSETQ. The ends lost 0 bases at V and 3 bases at J; junction bases unmatched: 1. The CDR3 has 14 residues. The CDR3 bases that were read are TGCGCCAGCAGCTTGGACAGGGGGCTCTACGAG. Translating it yields CASSLDRGLYE. The CDR3 reads in full as CASSLDRGLYEQYF.

As regards this clone: Read sequence stops 3 residues before the CDR3 end, and the germline J gene provides the missing end. J is TRBJ1-6 and V is TRBV18; tentatively, D is TRBD1 (5 bases). Germline V gives CDR1 KGHSH, CDR2 LQKENI. This CDR3 is built from 13 residues. The part of the CDR3 DNA that was read is TGTGCCAGCTCACCAACGGGGGTTATCACC. Its protein product is CASSPTGVIT. The entire CDR3 protein reads CASSPTGVITLHF. The full variable domain, rest sourced from reference TRBV18 and TRBJ1-6, is NAGVMQNPRHLVRRRGQEARLRCSPMKGHSHVYWYRQLPEEGLKFMVYLQKENIIDESGMPKERFSAEFPKEGPSILRIQQVVRGDSAAYFCASSPTGVITLHFGNGTRLTVT.

Worth noting for this clone: Mismatch with germline at one junction end may stem from a read error. The observed sequence ends 3 residues before the CDR3 terminus, with the missing tail filled in from the germline J gene. The chain has TRBV19 and TRBJ2-1, with TRBD2 matching over 11 bases. Germline CDR1 and CDR2: LNHDA and SQIVND (reference sequence). The CDR3 runs to 17 residues. CDR3 DNA, as far as it was read: TGTGCCACTCTCGACCGCCGTAGCGGGAGGGCCTATAATGAG. Its protein is CATLDRRSGRAYNE. The whole CDR3 sequence reads CATLDRRSGRAYNEQFF.

This clone has more than one count but fewer than ten. Read data end 3 residues before the CDR3 end; the end is taken from the germline J gene. The chain is built from TRBV18 and TRBJ2-1; 11 nucleotides align to TRBD2. The J segment lost 5 bases and the V segment lost 5 bases, leaving 8 bases of the junction unmatched. Germline CDR1 is KGHSH and CDR2 is LQKENI. The CDR3 sequence is 16 residues long. The sequenced part of the CDR3 DNA is TGTGCCAGCTCAGAGGCACTAGCGGGAGAAGACAATGAG. Translated, it gives CASSEALAGEDNE. The CDR3 as a whole reads CASSEALAGEDNEQFF.

A note on this clone: Read coverage stops 3 residues before the CDR3 terminus; the germline J gene supplies the remainder. This sequence joins TRBV19 and TRBJ2-3; D possibly corresponds to TRBD2 (6 bases). The CDR3 sequence is 15 residues long. From germline, CDR1 is LNHDA and CDR2 SQIVND (reference sequence). Deletions cut 4 bases from V and 0 bases from J, with 11 bases between. The CDR3 protein is CASSTPGTSTDTQYF. The part of the CDR3 DNA that was read is TGTGCCAGTAGTACCCCCGGGACTAGCACAGATACG. Combining the CDR3 with reference TRBV19 and TRBJ2-3 gives the whole variable domain DGGITQSPKYLFRKEGQNVTLSCEQNLNHDAMYWYRQDPGQGLRLIYYSQIVNDFQKGDIAEGYSVSREKKESFPLTVTSAQKNPTAFYLCASSTPGTSTDTQYFGPGTRLTVL.

This clone was recorded a few times. CDR3 DNA, as far as it was read: TGTGCCAGTAGTATCGGGCAGGGCACTGAA. Its protein product is CASSIGQGTE. The full CDR3 reads CASSIGQGTEAFF. The V gene is TRBV19, the J gene TRBJ1-1; maybe TRBD1 (5 bases). The CDR3 is cut off 3 residues early in the read; its end comes from the germline J gene. V lost 3 bases, J lost 4 bases, and 9 bases lay in between. CDR1 LNHDA and CDR2 SQIVND come from the germline V gene (reference sequence). There are 13 residues in the CDR3. The variable domain in full, completed from reference TRBV19 and TRBJ1-1, reads DGGITQSPKYLFRKEGQNVTLSCEQNLNHDAMYWYRQDPGQGLRLIYYSQIVNDFQKGDIAEGYSVSREKKESFPLTVTSAQKNPTAFYLCASSIGQGTEAFFGQGTRLTVV.

There are a few counts of this clone. From the germline J gene comes the end of the CDR3, since the read stops 3 residues before it. The rearrangement links TRBV29-1 to TRBJ2-5, with D perhaps given as TRBD1 or TRBD2 (5 bases each). CDR3 length: 12 amino acids. CDR1 SQVTM and CDR2 ANQGSEA come from the germline V gene. The V and J ends lost 6 bases and 5 bases respectively, with 13 bases between them. CDR3 amino acids: CSVLPREETQYF. The covered CDR3 bases are TGCAGCGTCCTCCCCAGGGAGGAGACC.

A word on this clone: Sequence at one end of the junction differs from germline and may be a read error. This specimen includes other DNA sequences encoding the same CDR3. CDR3 in amino acids: CSARKGTGETSPLHF. The CDR3 DNA, read in part, is TGCAGCGCTAGAAAAGGGACAGGGGAGACTTCACCC. The genes are TRBV20-1 and TRBJ1-6, with 10 bases fitting TRBD1. The CDR3 goes on 3 residues after the read ends, and that part is filled in from the germline J gene. The CDR3 has 15 residues. Looked up from germline, CDR1 is DFQATT and CDR2 is SNEGSKA (reference sequence).

With regard to this clone: From the germline J gene comes the end of the CDR3, since the read stops 3 residues before it. This sequence joins TRBV7-3 and TRBJ2-3; 10 bases are shared with TRBD2. Trimming took 3 bases from V and 6 from J; bases not matched to a gene: 3. Germline V lookup: CDR1 SGHTA, CDR2 FQGTGA. The CDR3 sequence is 14 residues long. The CDR3: CASSFNSGGDTQYF. The sequenced part of the CDR3 DNA is TGTGCCAGCAGCTTTAATAGCGGGGGGGATACG.

CDR3 sequence: CASSLVRGYGYTF. CDR3 DNA, as far as it was read: TGTGCCAGCAGCTTAGTCAGGGGTTATGGC. This chain uses TRBV11-2 with TRBJ1-2; a possible D gene is TRBD1 (6 bases). The read gets to within 3 residues of the CDR3 end, and the germline J gene fills in the rest. Germline CDR1 is SGHAT and CDR2 is FQNNGV. This CDR3 is built from 13 residues. The germline V and J ends were trimmed by 1 base and 5 bases, with 8 bases remaining between them.

Regarding this clone: Sequencing ends 3 residues short of the CDR3 end; the germline J gene provides the rest. This chain joins TRBV6-2 or TRBV6-3 and TRBJ1-5; D is perhaps TRBD1 (5 bases). With 8 bases removed from V and 2 bases from J, the gap between germline ends came to 10 bases. The germline CDR1 and CDR2 sequences are MNHEY and SVGEGT. The CDR3 covers 13 residues. The CDR3 region is CASGTGGNQPQHF. The part of the CDR3 DNA that was read is TGTGCCAGCGGCACAGGAGGCAATCAGCCC.